One and the same sample provided the 26 T cell receptor beta chains below, sequenced in a study of T cells after yellow fever vaccination. MiXCR, applied by TCRdb to the 5' RACE reads, yields one record per CDR3 protein. The sample yields roughly 310,000 distinct CDR3 sequences, 8.7% seen once. The material sequenced was PBMCs, taken on the day of the first yellow fever vaccination. These receptors were taken from a man younger than 35 who received the YFV17D yellow fever vaccine.

The chain uses TRBV5-1 and TRBJ2-2, with D possibly TRBD2 on 5 matching bases. The germline CDR1 and CDR2 sequences are SGHRS and YFSETQ. Trimming stripped 2 bases from V and 0 bases from J, with 11 bases between. The CDR3 contains 16 residues. The CDR3 bases are TGCGCCAGCAGCTTCCGACCGGGATCGAACACCGGGGAGCTGTTTTTT. It yields the protein CASSFRPGSNTGELFF. Supplemented by reference TRBV5-1 and TRBJ2-2, the full variable domain reads KAGVTQTPRYLIKTRGQQVTLSCSPISGHRSVSWYQQTPGQGLQFLFEYFSETQRNKGNFPGRFSGRQFSNSRSEMNVSTLELGDSALYLCASSFRPGSNTGELFFGEGSRLTVL.

This chain links TRBV6-2 or TRBV6-3 with TRBJ1-5; the match to TRBD1 covers 7 bases. The V gene's germline CDR1 is MNHEY and CDR2 SVGEGT. The J segment lost 2 bases and the V segment lost 2 bases, leaving 12 bases of the junction unmatched. The CDR3 sequence is 18 residues long. CDR3 region: CASSYAKTGVHRNQPQHF. CDR3 bases: TGTGCCAGCAGTTACGCCAAAACAGGGGTTCACCGCAATCAGCCCCAGCATTTT.

This clonotype was recorded many times. CDR3 protein: CATSRDLTYEQYF. The CDR3 coding sequence is TGTGCCACCAGCAGAGATCTAACATACGAGCAGTACTTC. This chain connects TRBV15 to TRBJ2-7; no reliable D call. V dropped 0 bases and J dropped 4 bases, with 7 bases sitting between them. The CDR3 is 13 residues long. CDR1 and CDR2 (germline): LNHNV, YYDKDF (reference sequence). Complete variable domain (other parts from reference TRBV15 and TRBJ2-7): DAMVIQNPRYQVTQFGKPVTLSCSQTLNHNVMYWYQQKSSQAPKLLFHYYDKDFNNEADTPDNFQSRRPNTSFCFLDIRSPGLGDTAMYLCATSRDLTYEQYFGPGTRLTVT.

The chain is built from TRBV4-3 and TRBJ1-5; D might be TRBD1 (5 bases). V lost 0 bases and J lost 6, with 15 bases in between. Germline CDR1 LGHNA, CDR2 YSLEER. CDR3 length: 16 residues. Written as DNA, the CDR3 is TGCGCCAGCAGCCAAGATTGGGGGAATTTCGGTCAGCCCCAGCATTTT. Encoded protein: CASSQDWGNFGQPQHF.

The CDR3 reads CASRSFGSYGYTF. Written as DNA, the CDR3 is TGTGCCAGCAGGTCCTTCGGGTCCTATGGCTACACCTTC. V is TRBV12-3 or TRBV12-4 and J is TRBJ1-2; the D is unclear. The V end was cut by 6 bases, the J end by 4 bases, with 12 bases between. The CDR3 sequence is 13 residues long.

V gene TRBV6-5 combines with J gene TRBJ1-2; D is ambiguous. Per germline, CDR1 MNHEY and CDR2 SVGAGI. The ends were cut back, 10 bases at V and 8 bases at J, with 14 bases in the middle. This CDR3 has 11 amino acids. CDR3 loop: CATKSVGGYTF. Written as DNA, the CDR3 is TGTGCCACCAAGTCCGTGGGGGGCTACACCTTC.

CDR3 loop: CASSPGWDIQYF. The CDR3 DNA sequence: TGTGCCAGTAGTCCCGGGTGGGACATTCAGTACTTC. The V gene is TRBV19, the J gene TRBJ2-4; no reliable D call. The CDR3 spans 12 residues. Germline CDR1 LNHDA, CDR2 SQIVND (reference sequence). V was shortened by 5 bases and J by 8 bases, with 10 bases between the two germline ends.

The genes are TRBV4-2 and TRBJ2-1; 10 bases fit TRBD2. V gave up 0 bases and J gave up 10 bases; unmatched junction bases: 12. The V gene's germline CDR1 is LGHNA and CDR2 YNFKEQ. CDR3 length: 17 amino acids. The CDR3 DNA follows: TGTGCCAGCAGCCAAGATGGAAGCGGGGGGGCTTCAGGAGAGCAGTTCTTC. It encodes CASSQDGSGGASGEQFF.

A few counts support this clonotype. The rearrangement joins TRBV20-1 to TRBJ1-3; D gene ambiguous. The length of the CDR3 is 13 residues. Germline values: CDR1 DFQATT, CDR2 SNEGSKA (reference sequence). The V end lost 3 bases, the J end lost 0 bases, and 6 bases lay between the germline ends. CDR3 in amino acids: CSASRSSGNTIYF. As DNA, the CDR3 is TGCAGTGCTAGCAGGAGCTCTGGAAACACCATATATTTT.

The table lists this clonotype with a few counts. This chain links TRBV18 with TRBJ2-2; maybe TRBD1 (5 bases). The CDR3 has 14 residues. V gave up 3 bases and J gave up 7 bases, with 12 bases separating them. Germline values: CDR1 KGHSH, CDR2 LQKENI. DNA of the CDR3: TGTGCCAGCTCACCGGTTCCAGGGCACGGGGAGCTGTTTTTT. Translating it yields CASSPVPGHGELFF.

This clonotype was counted only a few times. The V gene is TRBV12-3 or TRBV12-4, the J gene TRBJ2-4; TRBD1 matches 7 bases. V was pared by 6 bases and J by 8 bases, with 4 bases of the junction left unmatched. This CDR3 is built from 12 residues. CDR3 residues: CASSQQGYIQYF. CDR3 coding DNA: TGTGCCAGCAGCCAACAGGGGTACATTCAGTACTTC.

The chain links TRBV4-3 to TRBJ2-1, with a possible D match to TRBD2 (6 bases). Germline V lookup: CDR1 LGHNA, CDR2 YSLEER. The CDR3 totals 15 residues. V gave up 4 bases and J gave up 0 bases, with 10 bases separating them. Here the CDR3 reads CASSPGTPSYNEQFF. The DNA of the CDR3 is TGCGCCAGCAGCCCAGGGACTCCCTCCTACAATGAGCAGTTCTTC.

This clonotype was seen ten or more times. This chain links TRBV25-1 with TRBJ2-3; D is unclear. V gave up 5 bases and J gave up 0 bases, with 9 bases separating them. This CDR3 is 14 amino acids long. Germline CDR1 reads MGHDK; CDR2 reads SYGVNS. CDR3: CASSIHGSTDTQYF. CDR3 in DNA: TGTGCCAGCAGTATTCACGGAAGCACAGATACGCAGTATTTT.

In its sample, this clonotype was seen a few times. The rearrangement joins TRBV29-1 to TRBJ2-1, with D perhaps TRBD1 (5 bases). V lost 3 bases, J lost 5 bases, and 14 bases lay in between. The CDR3 loop spans 14 amino acids. The germline V gene encodes CDR1 SQVTM and CDR2 ANQGSEA. The CDR3 DNA sequence: TGCAGCGTTGAGATTGTGGGGCGGAACAATGAGCAGTTCTTC. Residues: CSVEIVGRNNEQFF.

This clonotype was counted at least ten times. CDR3 amino acids: CASSLGSNTEAFF. As DNA, the CDR3 is TGCGCCAGCAGCTTGGGGAGCAACACTGAAGCTTTCTTT. V is TRBV5-1 and J is TRBJ1-1; D remains ambiguous. Trimming left V 0 bases short and J 2 bases short, with 5 bases between. CDR1 is SGHRS and CDR2 is YFSETQ in the germline V gene. The CDR3 loop spans 13 amino acids.

This clonotype has only a few counts. This sequence joins TRBV5-1 and TRBJ2-6; D may be TRBD1 (6 bases). The CDR3 is 16 residues long. Germline V gives CDR1 SGHRS, CDR2 YFSETQ. The V gene lost 2 bases and the J gene lost 2 bases, with 11 bases spanning the gap. CDR3 region: CASSFQGGAGANVLTF. CDR3 nucleotide sequence: TGCGCCAGCAGCTTCCAAGGGGGAGCTGGGGCCAACGTCCTGACTTTC.

V gene TRBV7-2 combines with J gene TRBJ1-5, with a tentative D call TRBD1 (5 bases). The germline V gene has CDR1 SGHTA and CDR2 FQGNSA. V was trimmed by 3 bases and J by 6 bases, leaving 18 bases between them. The CDR3 totals 16 residues. CDR3 sequence: CASSLEQGIRGQPQHF. The CDR3 DNA is TGTGCCAGCAGCTTGGAGCAGGGCATCCGCGGTCAGCCCCAGCATTTT. The full variable domain, in which reference TRBV7-2 and TRBJ1-5 provide the parts outside the CDR3, is GAGVSQSPSNKVTEKGKDVELRCDPISGHTALYWYRQSLGQGLEFLIYFQGNSAPDKSGLPSDRFSAERTGGSVSTLTIQRTQQEDSAVYLCASSLEQGIRGQPQHFGDGTRLSIL.

This clonotype was detected a few times. V usage is TRBV5-1 and J usage is TRBJ2-5; D is possibly TRBD1 or TRBD2 (6 bases each). The CDR3 extends over 15 amino acids. The germline V gene encodes CDR1 SGHRS and CDR2 YFSETQ. V was cut by 4 bases and J by 8 bases, with 21 bases left in between. CDR3 loop: CASSPGGLASETQYF. The CDR3 nucleotides read TGCGCCAGCAGCCCTGGGGGCCTAGCGAGTGAAACCCAGTACTTC.

This clonotype was seen a few times. This chain links TRBV5-1 with TRBJ1-1; 10 nucleotides line up with TRBD1. Germline CDR1 and CDR2: SGHRS and YFSETQ. V lost 3 bases and J lost 9; bases outside the gene matches: 8. The CDR3 is made up of 14 amino acids. The CDR3 reads CASSSGQGVKKAFF. CDR3 DNA sequence: TGCGCCAGCAGCTCCGGACAGGGGGTCAAAAAAGCTTTCTTT.

V gene TRBV4-1 combines with J gene TRBJ1-5; no clear D. The V gene's germline CDR1 is MGHRA and CDR2 YSYEKL. The CDR3 is 15 amino acids. Trimming stripped 0 bases from V and 5 bases from J, with 11 bases between. The CDR3 sequence is CASSQDLSIYQPQHF. Written as DNA, the CDR3 is TGCGCCAGCAGCCAAGATCTCTCCATTTATCAGCCCCAGCATTTT.

This clonotype was counted a few times. This sequence joins TRBV6-1 and TRBJ2-5; no definite D call. The CDR3 contains 17 residues. Germline V lookup: CDR1 MNHNS, CDR2 SASEGT. V lost 3 bases and J lost 0, with 17 bases in between. This chain's CDR3 is CASSDNPDGWYQETQYF. The CDR3 DNA follows: TGTGCCAGCAGTGACAATCCGGACGGTTGGTACCAAGAGACCCAGTACTTC.

The chain's CDR3 is CASSHGRGTEQFF. For the CDR3, the DNA is TGTGCCAGCAGCCACGGAAGAGGGACAGAGCAGTTCTTC. The chain carries TRBV3-1 and TRBJ2-1, with D maybe TRBD1 (6 bases). The CDR3 is 13 amino acids. Germline CDR1 and CDR2: LGHDT and YNNKEL (reference sequence). V was shortened by 3 bases and J by 10 bases, with 13 bases between the two germline ends.

V usage is TRBV7-9 and J usage is TRBJ2-7; 7 bases line up with TRBD1. CDR3 length: 16 residues. The ends lost 1 base at V and 1 base at J; junction bases unmatched: 7. Germline CDR1 SEHNR, CDR2 FQNEAQ (reference sequence). This CDR3 is CASSLDQGQRSYEQYF. In DNA form, the CDR3 reads TGTGCCAGCAGCTTAGATCAGGGACAGAGATCCTACGAGCAGTACTTC.

This clonotype was counted only a few times. The CDR3: CASSFAGGGQPQHF. In DNA, the CDR3 is TGTGCCAGCAGCTTTGCGGGGGGCGGTCAGCCCCAGCATTTT. This chain joins TRBV7-9 and TRBJ1-5, with a tentative D call TRBD1 (6 bases). CDR1 and CDR2 from the germline V gene are SEHNR and FQNEAQ (reference sequence). Trimming removed 3 bases at V and 6 bases at J, with 12 bases between. This CDR3 is 14 amino acids long.

This clonotype showed up just a few times. The chain employs TRBV18 and TRBJ2-1, with D possibly TRBD1 on 5 matching bases. V lost 4 bases and J 5 bases, leaving 9 bases between the germline ends. Germline V gene data show CDR1 as KGHSH and CDR2 as LQKENI. The CDR3 has 13 residues. The CDR3 DNA sequence: TGTGCCAGCTCACTAGACAGACACAATGAGCAGTTCTTC. Translating gives CASSLDRHNEQFF.

The chain recombines TRBV5-4 with TRBJ2-1, with 11 bases that match TRBD2. The CDR3 extends over 15 amino acids. V dropped 4 bases and J dropped 5; count of bases not matched to a gene: 5. Germline CDR1 is SGHNT and CDR2 is YYREEE (reference sequence). The CDR3, as DNA: TGTGCCAGCAGCCGCCGACTAGCGGGGAACAATGAGCAGTTCTTC. Translation gives CASSRRLAGNNEQFF.